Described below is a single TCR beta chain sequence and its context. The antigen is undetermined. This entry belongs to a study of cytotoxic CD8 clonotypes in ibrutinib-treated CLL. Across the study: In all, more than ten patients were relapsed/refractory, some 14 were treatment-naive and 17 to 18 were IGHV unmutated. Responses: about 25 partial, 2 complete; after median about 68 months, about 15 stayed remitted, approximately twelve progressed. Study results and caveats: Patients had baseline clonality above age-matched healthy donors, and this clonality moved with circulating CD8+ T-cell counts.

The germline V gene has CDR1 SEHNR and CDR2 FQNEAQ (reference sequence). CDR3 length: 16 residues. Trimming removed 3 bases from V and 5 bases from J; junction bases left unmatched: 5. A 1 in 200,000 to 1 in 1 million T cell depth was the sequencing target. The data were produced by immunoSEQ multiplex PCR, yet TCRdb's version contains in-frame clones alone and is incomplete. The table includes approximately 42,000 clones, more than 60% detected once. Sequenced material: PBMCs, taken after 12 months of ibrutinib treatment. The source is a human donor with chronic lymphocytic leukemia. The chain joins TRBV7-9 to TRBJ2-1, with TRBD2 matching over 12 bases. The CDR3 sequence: CASSFLAGGPHNEQFF. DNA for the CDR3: TGTGCCAGCAGCTTCCTAGCGGGAGGGCCGCACAATGAGCAGTTCTTC.